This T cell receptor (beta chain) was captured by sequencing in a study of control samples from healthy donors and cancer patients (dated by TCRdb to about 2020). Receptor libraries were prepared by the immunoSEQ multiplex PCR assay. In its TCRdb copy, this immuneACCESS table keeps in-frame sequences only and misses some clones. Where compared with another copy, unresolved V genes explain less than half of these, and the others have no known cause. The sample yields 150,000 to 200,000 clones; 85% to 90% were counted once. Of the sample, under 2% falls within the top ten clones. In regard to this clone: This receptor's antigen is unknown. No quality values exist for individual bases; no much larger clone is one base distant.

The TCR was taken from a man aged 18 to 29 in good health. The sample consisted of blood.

In nucleotides, the sequence is TGTGCCAGCAGTCCTGAGACAGGGGGCGACACCGGGGAGCTGTTTTTT. Its translation is CASSPETGGDTGELFF. Recombination connected TRBV28 to TRBJ2-2; TRBD1 matches 10 bases in the middle. Measured from the cysteine to the phenylalanine, the CDR3 is 16 residues long. The CDR3 DNA has 48 bases and is translated from base 1. The CDR1 and CDR2 encoded by the germline V gene are MDHEN and SYDVKM. Relative to germline, V is missing 5 bases and J is missing 3 bases, with 6 bases of the junction outside any gene match.